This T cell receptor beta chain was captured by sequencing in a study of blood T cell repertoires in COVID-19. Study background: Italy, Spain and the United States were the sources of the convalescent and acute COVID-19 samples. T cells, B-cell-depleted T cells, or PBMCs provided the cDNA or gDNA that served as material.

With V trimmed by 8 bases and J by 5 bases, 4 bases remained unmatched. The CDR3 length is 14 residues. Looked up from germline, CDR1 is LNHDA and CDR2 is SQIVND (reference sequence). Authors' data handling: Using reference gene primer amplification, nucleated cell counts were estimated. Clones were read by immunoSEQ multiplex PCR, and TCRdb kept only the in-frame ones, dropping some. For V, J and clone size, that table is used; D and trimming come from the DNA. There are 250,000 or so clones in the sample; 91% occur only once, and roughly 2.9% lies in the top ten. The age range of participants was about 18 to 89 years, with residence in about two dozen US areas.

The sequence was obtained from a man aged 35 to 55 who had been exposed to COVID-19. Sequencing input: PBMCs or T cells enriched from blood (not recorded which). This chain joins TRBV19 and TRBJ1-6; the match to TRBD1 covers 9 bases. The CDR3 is CASRDRVDNSPLHF. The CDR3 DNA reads TGTGCCAGTCGGGACAGGGTCGATAATTCACCCCTCCACTTT.